The present T cell receptor beta chain was sequenced within a study of T cells after somatic rescue of genetic block. The CDR3 contains 14 residues. The trim removed 4 bases at V and 4 bases at J, leaving 6 bases unmatched. Germline CDR1 is SGHRS and CDR2 is YFSETQ. Profiled with immunoSEQ multiplex PCR; TCRdb holds only in-frame clones, not every one. The sample shows 85,000 to 100,000 clones, around 90% of them seen only once. The sequence was collected from a woman aged 18-29 years. This sequence joins TRBV5-1 and TRBJ2-3, with 7 bases identical to TRBD2. Sequences were obtained from peripheral blood mononuclear cells (PBMCs). The CDR3 here is CASSPGLVADTQYF. The CDR3 bases are TGCGCCAGCAGCCCCGGACTAGTGGCAGATACGCAGTATTTT.